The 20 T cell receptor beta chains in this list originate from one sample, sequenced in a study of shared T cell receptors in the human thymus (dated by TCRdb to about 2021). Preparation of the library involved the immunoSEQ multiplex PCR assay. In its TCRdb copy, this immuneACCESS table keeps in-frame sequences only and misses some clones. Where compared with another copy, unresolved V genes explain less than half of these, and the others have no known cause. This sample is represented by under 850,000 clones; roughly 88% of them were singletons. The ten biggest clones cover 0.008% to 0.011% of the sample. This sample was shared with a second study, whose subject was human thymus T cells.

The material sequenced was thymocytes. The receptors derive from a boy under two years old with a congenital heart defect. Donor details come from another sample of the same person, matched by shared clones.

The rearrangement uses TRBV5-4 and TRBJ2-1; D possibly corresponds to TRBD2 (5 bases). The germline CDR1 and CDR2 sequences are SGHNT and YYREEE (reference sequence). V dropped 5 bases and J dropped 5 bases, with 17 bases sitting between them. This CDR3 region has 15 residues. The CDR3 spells CASSTPGMTNNEQFF. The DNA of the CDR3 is TGTGCCAGCAGTACCCCGGGGATGACGAACAATGAGCAGTTCTTC.

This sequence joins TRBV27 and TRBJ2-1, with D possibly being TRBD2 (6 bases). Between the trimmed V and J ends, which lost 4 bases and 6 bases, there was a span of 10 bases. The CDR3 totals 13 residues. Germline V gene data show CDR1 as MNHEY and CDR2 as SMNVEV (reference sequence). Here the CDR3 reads CASSWASANEQFF. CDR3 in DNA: TGTGCCAGCAGTTGGGCTAGCGCCAATGAGCAGTTCTTC.

The DNA of the CDR3 is TGCGCCAGCAGCCAAGATTTGACAGGGGGCTGCACCGGGGAGCTGTTTTTT. Its protein is CASSQDLTGGCTGELFF. V and J are TRBV4-1 and TRBJ2-2; 10 bases agree with TRBD1. The V gene's germline CDR1 is MGHRA and CDR2 YSYEKL. V lost 0 bases to trimming and J lost 4 bases; unmatched junction nucleotides: 5. This CDR3 comprises 17 residues.

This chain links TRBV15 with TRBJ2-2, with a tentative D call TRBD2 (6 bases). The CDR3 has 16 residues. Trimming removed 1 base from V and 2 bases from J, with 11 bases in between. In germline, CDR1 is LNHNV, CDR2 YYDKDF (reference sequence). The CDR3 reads CATSRAGTLNTGELFF. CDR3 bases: TGTGCCACCAGCAGAGCCGGGACTCTAAACACCGGGGAGCTGTTTTTT.

The CDR3, as DNA: TGCAGCGTTGAAGATGATCCCGGGGGGTTGACAGATACGCAGTATTTT. Amino acids: CSVEDDPGGLTDTQYF. The rearrangement uses TRBV29-1 and TRBJ2-3; 7 bases are a match to TRBD2. Per germline, CDR1 SQVTM and CDR2 ANQGSEA. CDR3 length: 16 amino acids. Losses at the gene ends were 0 bases for V and 3 bases for J; bases not matched to a gene: 9.

CDR3 protein: CASSLGVYEQYF. CDR3 DNA: TGTGCCAGCAGCCTAGGGGTTTACGAGCAGTACTTC. V and J are TRBV5-6 and TRBJ2-7; weak D call: TRBD1 (5 bases). V was clipped by 4 bases and J by 4 bases, with 9 bases between them. CDR3 length equals 12 residues. Per germline, CDR1 SGHDT and CDR2 YYEEEE. Based on the CDR3 plus reference TRBV5-6 and TRBJ2-7, the full variable domain is DAGVTQSPTHLIKTRGQQVTLRCSPKSGHDTVSWYQQALGQGPQFIFQYYEEEERQRGNFPDRFSGHQFPNYSSELNVNALLLGDSALYLCASSLGVYEQYFGPGTRLTVT.

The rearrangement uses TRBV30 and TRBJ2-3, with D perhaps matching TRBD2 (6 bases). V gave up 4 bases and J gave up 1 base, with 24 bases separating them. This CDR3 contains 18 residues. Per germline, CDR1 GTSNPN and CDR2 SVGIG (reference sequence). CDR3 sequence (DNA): TGTGCCTGGAACCTCCGGGACGAGAGGGACTCCCGCACAGATACGCAGTATTTT. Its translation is CAWNLRDERDSRTDTQYF. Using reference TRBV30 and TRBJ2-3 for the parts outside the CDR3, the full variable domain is SQTIHQWPATLVQPVGSPLSLECTVEGTSNPNLYWYRQAAGRGLQLLFYSVGIGQISSEVPQNLSASRPQDRQFILSSKKLLLSDSGFYLCAWNLRDERDSRTDTQYFGPGTRLTVL.

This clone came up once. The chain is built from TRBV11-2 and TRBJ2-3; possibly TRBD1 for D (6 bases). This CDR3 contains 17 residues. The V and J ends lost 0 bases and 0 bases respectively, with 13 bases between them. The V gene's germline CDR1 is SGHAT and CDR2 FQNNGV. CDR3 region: CASSLDGDTSSTDTQYF. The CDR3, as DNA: TGTGCCAGCAGCTTAGATGGGGACACCTCTAGCACAGATACGCAGTATTTT. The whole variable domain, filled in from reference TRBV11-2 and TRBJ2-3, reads EAGVAQSPRYKIIEKRQSVAFWCNPISGHATLYWYQQILGQGPKLLIQFQNNGVVDDSQLPKDRFSAERLKGVDSTLKIQPAKLEDSAVYLCASSLDGDTSSTDTQYFGPGTRLTVL.

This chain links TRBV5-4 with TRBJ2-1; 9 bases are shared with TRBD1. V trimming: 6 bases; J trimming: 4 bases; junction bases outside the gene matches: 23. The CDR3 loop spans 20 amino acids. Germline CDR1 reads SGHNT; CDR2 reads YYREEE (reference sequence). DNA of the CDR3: TGTGCCAGCACCGACGGCCGGGACAGGGCGTGGAGGAGCCCTTACAATGAGCAGTTCTTC. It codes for CASTDGRDRAWRSPYNEQFF.

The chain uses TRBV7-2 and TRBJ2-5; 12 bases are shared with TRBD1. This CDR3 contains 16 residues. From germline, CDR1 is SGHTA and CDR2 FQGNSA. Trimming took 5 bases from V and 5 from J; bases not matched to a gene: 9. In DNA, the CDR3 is TGTGCCAGCAGCCCTACGGGGACAGGGGGCCGGGAGACCCAGTACTTC. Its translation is CASSPTGTGGRETQYF.

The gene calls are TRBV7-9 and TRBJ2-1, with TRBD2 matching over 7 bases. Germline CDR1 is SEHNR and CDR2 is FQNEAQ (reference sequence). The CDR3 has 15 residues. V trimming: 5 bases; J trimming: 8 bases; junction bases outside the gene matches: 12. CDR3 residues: CASSHGLGPGDEQFF. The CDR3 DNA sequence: TGTGCCAGCAGCCACGGACTAGGGCCCGGGGATGAGCAGTTCTTC.

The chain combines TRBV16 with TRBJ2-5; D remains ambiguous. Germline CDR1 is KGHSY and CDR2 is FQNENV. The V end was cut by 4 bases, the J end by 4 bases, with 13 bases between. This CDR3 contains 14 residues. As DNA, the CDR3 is TGTGCCAGCAGCCCGTGGCCCCACCGAGAGACCCAGTACTTC. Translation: CASSPWPHRETQYF.

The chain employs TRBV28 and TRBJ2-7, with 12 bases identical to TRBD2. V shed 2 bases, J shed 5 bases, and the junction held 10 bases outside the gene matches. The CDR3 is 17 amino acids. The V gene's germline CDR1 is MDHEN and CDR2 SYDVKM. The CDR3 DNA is TGTGCCAGCAGTTTAGGGCTAGCGGGAGGGCCGAATCACGAGCAGTACTTC. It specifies CASSLGLAGGPNHEQYF. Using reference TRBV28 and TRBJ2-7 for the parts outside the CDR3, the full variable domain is DVKVTQSSRYLVKRTGEKVFLECVQDMDHENMFWYRQDPGLGLRLIYFSYDVKMKEKGDIPEGYSVSREKKERFSLILESASTNQTSMYLCASSLGLAGGPNHEQYFGPGTRLTVT.

Here the CDR3 reads CASSSGVRAGELFF. CDR3 DNA: TGTGCCAGCAGCTCAGGGGTTAGGGCCGGGGAGCTGTTTTTT. This rearrangement joins TRBV7-9 to TRBJ2-2, with a possible D match to TRBD1 (6 bases). In germline, CDR1 is SEHNR, CDR2 FQNEAQ (reference sequence). The ends were cut back, 4 bases at V and 6 bases at J, with 12 bases in the middle. The CDR3 runs 14 residues.

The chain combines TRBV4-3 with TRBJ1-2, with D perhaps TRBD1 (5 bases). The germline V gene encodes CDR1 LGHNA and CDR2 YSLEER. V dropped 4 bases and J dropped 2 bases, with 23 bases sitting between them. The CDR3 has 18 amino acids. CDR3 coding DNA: TGCGCCAGCAGCCCCTACCAAAAGGGCCCAGGGCACAACTATGGCTACACCTTC. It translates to CASSPYQKGPGHNYGYTF.

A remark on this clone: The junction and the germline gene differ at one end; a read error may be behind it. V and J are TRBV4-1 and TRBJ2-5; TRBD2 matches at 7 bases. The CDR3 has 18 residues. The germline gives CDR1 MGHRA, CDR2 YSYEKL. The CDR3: CASSQDTREWVDHETQYF. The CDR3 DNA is TGCGCCAGCAGCCAAGACACGCGGGAGTGGGTCGACCACGAGACCCAGTACTTC.

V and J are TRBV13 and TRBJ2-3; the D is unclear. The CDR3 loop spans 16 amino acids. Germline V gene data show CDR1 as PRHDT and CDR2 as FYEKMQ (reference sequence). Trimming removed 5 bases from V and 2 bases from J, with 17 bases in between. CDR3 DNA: TGTGCCAGCAGCCCCCGGCGGATCGATCACACAGATACGCAGTATTTT. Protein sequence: CASSPRRIDHTDTQYF.

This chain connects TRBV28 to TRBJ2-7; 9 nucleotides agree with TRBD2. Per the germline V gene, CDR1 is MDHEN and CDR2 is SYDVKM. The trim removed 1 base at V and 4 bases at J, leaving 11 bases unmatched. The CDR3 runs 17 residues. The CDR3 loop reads CASSLSSAGGPLYEQYF. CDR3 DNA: TGTGCCAGCAGTTTATCGAGTGCGGGAGGGCCGCTGTACGAGCAGTACTTC.

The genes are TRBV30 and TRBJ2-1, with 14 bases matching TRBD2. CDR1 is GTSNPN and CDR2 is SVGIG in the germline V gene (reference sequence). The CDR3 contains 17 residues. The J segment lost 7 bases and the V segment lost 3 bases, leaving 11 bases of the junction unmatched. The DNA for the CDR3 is TGTGCCTGGAGCGGGACTAGCGGGAGAGGTGGGGGGAATGAGCAGTTCTTC. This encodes CAWSGTSGRGGGNEQFF.

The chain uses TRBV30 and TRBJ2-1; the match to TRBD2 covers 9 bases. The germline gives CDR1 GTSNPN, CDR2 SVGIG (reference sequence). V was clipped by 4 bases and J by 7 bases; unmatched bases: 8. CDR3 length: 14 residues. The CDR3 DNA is TGTGCCTGGACGATAGGACTAGCGAGGAATGAGCAGTTCTTC. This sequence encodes CAWTIGLARNEQFF. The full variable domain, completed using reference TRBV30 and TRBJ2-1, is SQTIHQWPATLVQPVGSPLSLECTVEGTSNPNLYWYRQAAGRGLQLLFYSVGIGQISSEVPQNLSASRPQDRQFILSSKKLLLSDSGFYLCAWTIGLARNEQFFGPGTRLTVL.